Shown below are 20 T cell receptor beta chains from a single sample sequenced in a study of OX40 agonist ivuxolimab in advanced cancers. Libraries were prepared by immunoSEQ multiplex PCR; TCRdb keeps only in-frame clonotypes and omits some of them. The data show about 44,000 clones, with approximately 90% seen just once and roughly 15% held by the top ten. The specimen was CD4+ or CD8+ T cells sorted from blood, collected in a trial of the OX40 agonist ivuxolimab. The receptors stem from an adult with an advanced solid tumor such as melanoma, head and neck, liver or kidney cancer.

In nucleotides, the CDR3 is TGTGCCAGCAGGCCCGGACTGTACACCGGGGAGCTGTTTTTT. It encodes CASRPGLYTGELFF. The rearrangement uses TRBV6-6 and TRBJ2-2; tentative D call: TRBD2 (5 bases). The CDR3 contains 14 residues. V gave up 6 bases and J gave up 3 bases, with 11 bases separating them. Germline CDR1 MNHNY, CDR2 SVGAGI (reference sequence).

The chain joins TRBV2 to TRBJ1-3; TRBD1 aligns across 10 bases. The germline V gene encodes CDR1 SNHLY and CDR2 FYNNEI. Unmatched junction bases numbered 12, after V lost 5 bases and J lost 8 bases. CDR3 size: 16 residues. The CDR3 DNA is TGTGCCAGCAGTACGGACAGGGGGAGATTTGTGGACACCATATATTTT. As protein: CASSTDRGRFVDTIYF. The variable domain in full, completed from reference TRBV2 and TRBJ1-3, reads EPEVTQTPSHQVTQMGQEVILRCVPISNHLYFYWYRQILGQKVEFLVSFYNNEISEKSEIFDDQFSVERPDGSNFTLKIRSTKLEDSAMYFCASSTDRGRFVDTIYFGEGSWLTVV.

A single count supports this clone. The chain joins TRBV13 to TRBJ2-2; D remains ambiguous. V was trimmed by 7 bases and J by 0 bases, leaving 9 bases between them. CDR3 length: 14 amino acids. Per the germline V gene, CDR1 is PRHDT and CDR2 is FYEKMQ (reference sequence). The CDR3 DNA is TGTGCCAGCATGCTTAGGTCGAACACCGGGGAGCTGTTTTTT. It yields the protein CASMLRSNTGELFF.

This sequence joins TRBV29-1 and TRBJ2-5; TRBD2 aligns across 9 bases. The CDR3 runs to 16 residues. The junction had 20 bases not matched to a gene; V was cut back by 8 bases and J by 7 bases. Germline lookup yields CDR1 SQVTM and CDR2 ANQGSEA. CDR3 sequence (DNA): TGCAGCCCAACACCAGGACTAGCGCGCTTAAGGGCGACCCAGTACTTC. The encoded protein is CSPTPGLARLRATQYF. Variable domain in full (rest from reference TRBV29-1 and TRBJ2-5): SAVISQKPSRDICQRGTSLTIQCQVDSQVTMMFWYRQQPGQSLTLIATANQGSEATYESGFVIDKFPISRPNLTFSTLTVSNMSPEDSSIYLCSPTPGLARLRATQYFGPGTRLLVL.

This clone is a singleton in its sample. The chain joins TRBV4-1 to TRBJ2-7; a weak D match, TRBD2 (5 bases). The germline V gene encodes CDR1 MGHRA and CDR2 YSYEKL. Trimming removed 4 bases from V and 1 base from J, with 11 bases in between. This CDR3 spans 14 amino acids. The CDR3 region is CASSPRTGSYEQYF. The CDR3 region has the DNA TGCGCCAGCAGCCCCCGGACTGGGTCCTACGAGCAGTACTTC.

This chain uses TRBV6-6 with TRBJ2-1; D remains unclear. The CDR3 runs to 12 residues. V shed 9 bases and J shed 3 bases, with 9 bases lying between them. In germline, CDR1 is MNHNY, CDR2 SVGAGI (reference sequence). CDR3 in DNA: TGTGCCAGTTCCCGGCTCTACAATGAGCAGTTCTTC. This gives the protein CASSRLYNEQFF.

The chain combines TRBV30 with TRBJ2-7, with 8 nucleotides matching TRBD2. V lost 3 bases to trimming and J lost 3 bases; unmatched junction nucleotides: 4. CDR1 and CDR2 (germline): GTSNPN, SVGIG (reference sequence). This CDR3 is 13 amino acids long. The CDR3 protein is CAWRAGGYYEQYF. The CDR3 coding sequence is TGTGCCTGGAGGGCGGGAGGCTACTACGAGCAGTACTTC.

The genes are TRBV27 and TRBJ1-2; a weak D match, TRBD1 (5 bases). The CDR3 has 14 amino acids. The V gene lost 0 bases and the J gene lost 3 bases, with 8 bases spanning the gap. Germline-derived CDR1 and CDR2 are MNHEY and SMNVEV (reference sequence). The CDR3 nucleotides are TGTGCCAGCAGTTTATCCCAGGGCTACTATGGCTACACCTTC. Translated: CASSLSQGYYGYTF.

This clone was found a few times. The chain has TRBV7-8 and TRBJ2-3; 9 positions agree with TRBD1. This CDR3 has 15 amino acids. V trimming: 3 bases; J trimming: 6 bases; junction bases outside the gene matches: 7. CDR1 is SGHVS, CDR2 FQNEAQ, per germline. The CDR3 loop is CASSFTGGVSDTQYF. The CDR3 region has the DNA TGTGCCAGCAGCTTCACAGGGGGCGTTTCCGATACGCAGTATTTT.

V and J are TRBV29-1 and TRBJ2-3; tentative D call: TRBD2 (7 bases). The CDR3 length is 16 residues. V shed 1 base and J shed 4 bases, with 18 bases lying between them. Germline-derived CDR1 and CDR2 are SQVTM and ANQGSEA. CDR3 coding DNA: TGCAGCGTTGAAGCCCCTTTGAGGGGGGGGGCAGATACGCAGTATTTT. It is translated as CSVEAPLRGGADTQYF.

V is TRBV27 and J is TRBJ2-5; 8 positions match TRBD1. Germline CDR1 reads MNHEY; CDR2 reads SMNVEV (reference sequence). V trimming: 3 bases; J trimming: 5 bases; junction bases outside the gene matches: 8. The CDR3 extends over 15 amino acids. In nucleotides, the CDR3 is TGTGCCAGCAGTTTGGGAGCAGGGGGCGCGGAGACCCAGTACTTC. Translating it yields CASSLGAGGAETQYF.

This chain connects TRBV6-4 to TRBJ2-3, with 9 bases matching TRBD2. This CDR3 spans 18 amino acids. Trimming cost V 2 bases and J 6 bases; bases outside gene matches: 15. Germline V gives CDR1 MRHNA, CDR2 SNTAGT. The CDR3 coding sequence is TGTGCCAGCAGTGACACACGGACTAGCGAGCCCCACCGGGATACGCAGTATTTT. Its translation: CASSDTRTSEPHRDTQYF.

This clone is deemed medium-sized (0.01 to 0.1%). The chain employs TRBV6-5 and TRBJ1-1; D is possibly TRBD1 (6 bases). Trimming removed 5 bases at V and 5 bases at J, with 18 bases between. The CDR3 contains 15 residues. CDR1 MNHEY and CDR2 SVGAGI come from the germline V gene. This CDR3 reads CASSLTRGLGTEAFF. DNA of the CDR3: TGTGCCAGCAGTCTCACCAGGGGATTAGGGACTGAAGCTTTCTTT.

This sequence joins TRBV6-1 and TRBJ2-7, with D possibly being TRBD1 or TRBD2 (6 bases each). Trimming took 2 bases from V and 2 from J, leaving 13 bases between them. Looked up from germline, CDR1 is MNHNS and CDR2 is SASEGT. There are 15 residues in the CDR3. The CDR3 DNA sequence: TGTGCCAGCAGTGAATGGGGGGCAGGAACCTACGAGCAGTACTTC. It specifies CASSEWGAGTYEQYF.

The chain couples TRBV19 to TRBJ2-1; the D gene is possibly TRBD2 (5 bases). Germline V CDR1 and CDR2: LNHDA, SQIVND (reference sequence). The CDR3 length is 15 residues. The ends were cut back, 3 bases at V and 8 bases at J, with 17 bases in the middle. The CDR3 DNA sequence: TGTGCCAGTAGTATTGACTACACCCAAAGGGATGAGCAGTTCTTC. It is translated as CASSIDYTQRDEQFF.

The CDR3: CASRTWDSSGNTIYF. In DNA form, the CDR3 reads TGTGCCAGCAGGACTTGGGACAGCTCTGGAAACACCATATATTTT. V gene TRBV2 combines with J gene TRBJ1-3, with 7 nucleotides matching TRBD1. The CDR3 has 15 residues. In germline, CDR1 is SNHLY, CDR2 FYNNEI. The junction had 5 bases not matched to a gene; V was cut back by 6 bases and J by 0 bases.

DNA of the CDR3: TGTGCCAGCAGCAAAGCGCAAAGGGAGGGGGCGAGGATGGAAGCTTTCTTT. Its protein product is CASSKAQREGARMEAFF. V and J are TRBV21-1 and TRBJ1-1. TRBV21-1 is a recognized pseudogene. The CDR3 is made up of 17 amino acids.

This rearrangement joins TRBV13 to TRBJ2-7, with D perhaps TRBD1 (5 bases). Trimming took 7 bases from V and 5 from J, leaving 15 bases between them. CDR3 length: 13 amino acids. Germline V gene lookup returns CDR1 PRHDT and CDR2 FYEKMQ (reference sequence). The DNA of the CDR3 is TGTGCCAGCACCTCGGGTCCCAGGGACGAGCAGTACTTC. Residues: CASTSGPRDEQYF.

The chain recombines TRBV6-6 with TRBJ1-2; 9 bases are a match to TRBD1. Germline V gene sequence: CDR1 MNHNY, CDR2 SVGAGI (reference sequence). The CDR3 runs to 15 residues. The trim removed 2 bases at V and 3 bases at J, leaving 4 bases unmatched. This CDR3 reads CASSYGTGKDYGYTF. The CDR3 DNA reads TGTGCCAGCAGTTACGGGACAGGGAAGGACTATGGCTACACCTTC.

This chain links TRBV6-4 with TRBJ2-3, with TRBD2 matching 8 bases. V was pared by 4 bases and J by 2 bases, with 8 bases of the junction left unmatched. The CDR3 totals 16 residues. Germline V gene lookup returns CDR1 MRHNA and CDR2 SNTAGT. The CDR3 protein is CASSAAGGPLTDTQYF. The DNA for the CDR3 is TGTGCCAGCAGTGCCGCGGGGGGCCCCCTCACAGATACGCAGTATTTT.